The T cell receptor beta chain described here comes from a study of T cell responses to AZD1222 COVID-19 vaccine. Study-wide results and caveats: An increase in Spike-specific TCR breadth and depth was observed after two AZD1222 doses.

Some clones are missing from TCRdb's copy, which holds only in-frame ones; the method was immunoSEQ multiplex PCR. Of over 55,000 clones listed, roughly 80% were seen once; the top ten hold roughly 3.5%. This clone was detected a few times. The antigen remains undetermined. The source was peripheral blood, collected 28 days after the second AZD1222 dose. The receptor comes from an adult who received the AZD1222 COVID-19 vaccine.

CDR3 amino acids: CASSSDGTVNTGELFF. CDR3 DNA: TGTGCCAGCAGCTCCGACGGGACAGTGAACACCGGGGAGCTGTTTTTT. The J gene is TRBJ2-2, the V gene TRBV7-9; 7 nucleotides line up with TRBD1. The CDR3 runs 16 residues. In germline, CDR1 is SEHNR, CDR2 FQNEAQ (reference sequence). V was pared by 4 bases and J by 1 base, with 6 bases of the junction left unmatched. Supplemented by reference TRBV7-9 and TRBJ2-2, the full variable domain reads DTGVSQNPRHKITKRGQNVTFRCDPISEHNRLYWYRQTLGQGPEFLTYFQNEAQLEKSRLLSDRFSAERPKGSFSTLEIQRTEQGDSAMYLCASSSDGTVNTGELFFGEGSRLTVL.